These 18 T cell receptor beta chains were all obtained from the same sample, sequenced in a study of blood T cell repertoires in COVID-19 (dated by TCRdb to about 2020). Library method: the immunoSEQ multiplex PCR assay. TCRdb retrieved this table from immuneACCESS and kept in-frame rearrangements only. Not all clones are present; in checked studies, unresolved V genes account for under half, and no reason is known for the remainder. Present in this sample are around 190,000 clones, roughly 79% of which were seen just once. The ten most abundant clones make up 9.5% to 11% of the sample. The specimen was peripheral blood. The source is a middle-aged woman with COVID-19, enrolled during active disease.

This clone is a singleton in its sample. The gene calls are TRBV11-2 and TRBJ2-7; TRBD1 might be the D (7 bases). Germline-derived CDR1 and CDR2 are SGHAT and FQNNGV. This CDR3 has 18 residues. The V gene lost 5 bases and the J gene lost 0 bases, with 23 bases spanning the gap. This CDR3 is CASSKRGQTSRSSYEQYF. In DNA form, the CDR3 reads TGTGCCAGCAGCAAGAGGGGGCAAACTAGCCGGAGCTCCTACGAGCAGTACTTC. Full variable domain (missing parts from reference TRBV11-2 and TRBJ2-7): EAGVAQSPRYKIIEKRQSVAFWCNPISGHATLYWYQQILGQGPKLLIQFQNNGVVDDSQLPKDRFSAERLKGVDSTLKIQPAKLEDSAVYLCASSKRGQTSRSSYEQYFGPGTRLTVT.

The chain has TRBV6-5 and TRBJ1-1; tentative D call: TRBD1 (6 bases). The CDR3 sequence is 13 residues long. Germline loops: CDR1 MNHEY, CDR2 SVGAGI. V lost 4 bases to trimming and J lost 5 bases, with 11 bases between them. CDR3 region: CASSFRTATEAFF. The CDR3 DNA is TGTGCCAGCAGTTTTCGGACAGCTACTGAAGCTTTCTTT.

J is TRBJ1-4 and V is TRBV7-9; perhaps TRBD1 as D (5 bases). V gave up 5 bases and J gave up 3 bases, with 13 bases separating them. This CDR3 is 15 amino acids long. Germline CDR1 is SEHNR and CDR2 is FQNEAQ (reference sequence). The CDR3 region has the DNA TGTGCCAGCAGCCCCGGGGGACTGCCTAATGAAAAACTGTTTTTT. Its translation is CASSPGGLPNEKLFF.

The chain couples TRBV2 to TRBJ2-2; TRBD1 agrees at 7 bases. This CDR3 comprises 15 residues. The germline CDR1 and CDR2 sequences are SNHLY and FYNNEI. The J segment lost 5 bases and the V segment lost 9 bases, leaving 12 bases of the junction unmatched. The CDR3 coding sequence is TGTGCCAGGAATTCCGGGACAGACCCTACCGGGGAGCTGTTTTTT. Its translation is CARNSGTDPTGELFF.

CDR3 DNA sequence: TGTGCCAGTAGTCCATTGGACAGGGTCGTAAAAAACATTCAGTACTTC. Residues: CASSPLDRVVKNIQYF. This rearrangement joins TRBV19 to TRBJ2-4; 8 bases map to TRBD1. Germline V CDR1 and CDR2: LNHDA, SQIVND (reference sequence). The trim removed 5 bases at V and 4 bases at J, leaving 10 bases unmatched. The CDR3 sequence is 16 residues long. The full variable domain, completed using reference TRBV19 and TRBJ2-4, is DGGITQSPKYLFRKEGQNVTLSCEQNLNHDAMYWYRQDPGQGLRLIYYSQIVNDFQKGDIAEGYSVSREKKESFPLTVTSAQKNPTAFYLCASSPLDRVVKNIQYFGAGTRLSVL.

This clone was picked up many times. The V and J genes are TRBV6-1 and TRBJ1-5, with TRBD1 as a possible D gene (5 bases). Germline assignment: CDR1 MNHNS and CDR2 SASEGT. V dropped 0 bases and J dropped 6 bases, with 18 bases sitting between them. There are 17 residues in the CDR3. CDR3 sequence: CASSEALSSGPGQPQHF. Written as DNA, the CDR3 is TGTGCCAGCAGTGAAGCGCTTTCATCAGGGCCGGGTCAGCCCCAGCATTTT.

The chain links TRBV14 to TRBJ1-3; no firm D call. With 1 base removed from V and 4 bases from J, the gap between germline ends came to 14 bases. Germline CDR1 is SGHDN and CDR2 is FVKESK. This CDR3 has 16 residues. CDR3 nucleotides: TGTGCCAGCAGCCAAGCTGCGACATCTTGGGGAAACACCATATATTTT. It specifies CASSQAATSWGNTIYF.

A single count supports this clone. The chain joins TRBV14 to TRBJ2-5; D remains unclear. The V end lost 1 base, the J end lost 3 bases, and 9 bases lay between the germline ends. Germline V gene sequence: CDR1 SGHDN, CDR2 FVKESK. The CDR3 contains 14 residues. CDR3 region: CASSQAGEKETQYF. The CDR3 DNA reads as TGTGCCAGCAGCCAAGCCGGAGAGAAAGAGACCCAGTACTTC.

The V call is TRBV14, the J call TRBJ2-1; 13 nucleotides agree with TRBD2. The germline gives CDR1 SGHDN, CDR2 FVKESK. The CDR3 has 17 amino acids. V lost 4 bases, J lost 4 bases, and 7 bases stayed unmatched. The CDR3 loop is CASSRTWTSGRYNEQFF. CDR3 DNA: TGTGCCAGCAGCCGAACCTGGACTAGCGGGAGATACAATGAGCAGTTCTTC.

This clone was counted a single time. This chain links TRBV6-6 with TRBJ2-5, with a tentative D call TRBD2 (6 bases). V was clipped by 3 bases and J by 5 bases, with 7 bases between them. Germline assignment: CDR1 MNHNY and CDR2 SVGAGI (reference sequence). The CDR3 contains 12 residues. The DNA of the CDR3 is TGTGCCAGCAGTTATGGGGGGGAGACCCAGTACTTC. Translated: CASSYGGETQYF.

This clone has a single count. The V call is TRBV12-3 or TRBV12-4, the J call TRBJ2-1; D not resolved. The germline V and J ends were trimmed by 3 bases and 2 bases, with 5 bases remaining between them. The CDR3 spans 13 residues. The CDR3 sequence: CASSFTTYNEQFF. In nucleotides, the CDR3 is TGTGCCAGCAGTTTTACAACCTACAATGAGCAGTTCTTC.

This clone came up once. V is TRBV2 and J is TRBJ2-5; 7 nucleotides agree with TRBD1. Trimming removed 4 bases from V and 1 base from J; junction bases left unmatched: 6. Germline assignment: CDR1 SNHLY and CDR2 FYNNEI. The CDR3 contains 15 residues. CDR3 coding DNA: TGTGCCAGCAGTGGGACAGGTTTAATCCAAGAGACCCAGTACTTC. Protein sequence: CASSGTGLIQETQYF.

The chain uses TRBV30 and TRBJ1-4; D might be TRBD1 (5 bases). CDR3 size: 12 residues. V gave up 4 bases and J gave up 8 bases, with 11 bases separating them. In germline, CDR1 is GTSNPN, CDR2 SVGIG (reference sequence). Here the CDR3 reads CAWTPGGEKLFF. For the CDR3, the DNA is TGTGCCTGGACACCGGGGGGGGAAAAACTGTTTTTT.

The chain employs TRBV7-2 and TRBJ1-1; D is undetermined. The V gene lost 2 bases and the J gene lost 1 base, with 5 bases spanning the gap. The CDR3 is 13 residues long. The V gene's germline CDR1 is SGHTA and CDR2 FQGNSA. In DNA, the CDR3 is TGTGCCAGCAGCTTAAGACAGAACACTGAAGCTTTCTTT. Protein product: CASSLRQNTEAFF.

This chain links TRBV12-3 or TRBV12-4 with TRBJ2-7; perhaps TRBD1 as D (6 bases). This CDR3 has 12 residues. With 3 bases removed from V and 7 bases from J, the gap between germline ends came to 10 bases. CDR3 nucleotide sequence: TGTGCCAGCAGTTTTCAGGGGTGGGAGCAGTACTTC. Amino acids: CASSFQGWEQYF.

This chain links TRBV28 with TRBJ2-2; D is undetermined. V lost 3 bases and J 4 bases, leaving 9 bases between the germline ends. This CDR3 has 14 residues. Germline-derived CDR1 and CDR2 are MDHEN and SYDVKM. Here the CDR3 DNA reads TGTGCCAGCAGTTTTGTCTTTTTCACCGGGGAGCTGTTTTTT. Translating it yields CASSFVFFTGELFF.

The chain employs TRBV28 and TRBJ2-7; TRBD2 agrees at 9 bases. CDR3 size: 14 residues. V gave up 8 bases and J gave up 3 bases; unmatched junction bases: 8. In germline, CDR1 is MDHEN, CDR2 SYDVKM. The CDR3, as DNA: TGTGCCAGCGGAGGCCTAGCGGGACACTACGAGCAGTACTTC. Protein: CASGGLAGHYEQYF.

The rearrangement joins TRBV11-2 to TRBJ2-2; D remains ambiguous. The germline V gene encodes CDR1 SGHAT and CDR2 FQNNGV. V was trimmed by 0 bases and J by 12 bases, leaving 11 bases between them. CDR3 length equals 13 residues. The CDR3: CASSLEMTTKLFF. Here the CDR3 DNA reads TGTGCCAGCAGCTTAGAAATGACAACCAAGCTGTTTTTT.